This T cell receptor beta chain is drawn from a study of shared clonotypes between healthy human individuals. As regards this clone: Its antigen remains unknown.

V lost 7 bases and J 8 bases, leaving 11 bases between the germline ends. Per germline, CDR1 MDHEN and CDR2 SYDVKM. The CDR3 length is 11 residues. Study-level points and caveats: Memory subsets generally showed lower estimated richness than naive subsets.

Each sample came from a Caucasian adult donor living in Nashville, Tennessee. The repertoire was sequenced with immunoSEQ multiplex PCR; TCRdb's copy has only in-frame clones and lacks some. This sample yields under 2.5 million clones, of which under 95% are seen a single time; 0.37% belongs to the top ten. The chain recombines TRBV28 with TRBJ1-2; D unclear. Sequencing used naive CD4+ T cells from PBMCs. Subset given: CD45RA+ positively selected. The TCR sequence derives from a man between 18 and 29 years old in good health. Some clones in this sample may be carry-over from other donors' samples. For the CDR3, the DNA is TGTGCCAGCAAGGTTCGGGAGGGCTACACCTTC. Translation: CASKVREGYTF.